Below, 17 T cell receptor beta chains from the same sample are listed, as sequenced in a study of T cell responses to AZD1222 COVID-19 vaccine. The method was immunoSEQ multiplex PCR; TCRdb's version includes in-frame clones alone and lacks a portion of them. The data contain over 100,000 clones, about nine tenths of them singletons. This sample comprised peripheral blood, obtained on day 0 of AZD1222 vaccination. The receptors derive from an adult in good health.

The CDR3 DNA reads TGTGCCAGCAGTAGGCGTTGGGGGGATAGCAATCAGCCCCAGCATTTT. It encodes CASSRRWGDSNQPQHF. The genes are TRBV7-8 and TRBJ1-5; tentatively, D is TRBD1 (5 bases). The V end was cut by 6 bases, the J end by 0 bases, with 15 bases between. The germline V gene has CDR1 SGHVS and CDR2 FQNEAQ. The CDR3 spans 16 residues. The full variable domain, in which reference TRBV7-8 and TRBJ1-5 provide the parts outside the CDR3, is GAGVSQSPRYKVAKRGQDVALRCDPISGHVSLFWYQQALGQGPEFLTYFQNEAQLDKSGLPSDRFFAERPEGSVSTLKIQRTQQEDSAVYLCASSRRWGDSNQPQHFGDGTRLSIL.

This chain uses TRBV19 with TRBJ2-7; D perhaps matches TRBD1 (5 bases). V was trimmed by 5 bases and J by 0 bases, leaving 8 bases between them. CDR1 LNHDA and CDR2 SQIVND come from the germline V gene (reference sequence). The CDR3 consists of 13 residues. CDR3 sequence reads: CASSRDSSYEQYF. CDR3 bases: TGTGCCAGTAGTCGCGACAGCTCCTACGAGCAGTACTTC.

This rearrangement joins TRBV6-5 to TRBJ2-3; D may correspond to TRBD1 or TRBD2 (5 bases each). The CDR3 runs 15 residues. Germline V gives CDR1 MNHEY, CDR2 SVGAGI. Trimming shortened V by 6 bases and J by 2 bases, and 15 bases separated the two germline ends. CDR3 loop: CASSRDPQTTDTQYF. In DNA, the CDR3 is TGTGCCAGCAGCCGGGACCCCCAGACCACAGATACGCAGTATTTT.

This chain connects TRBV2 to TRBJ2-2; D perhaps matches TRBD1 (8 bases). The germline V and J ends were trimmed by 6 bases and 2 bases, with 16 bases remaining between them. The length of the CDR3 is 16 residues. CDR1 and CDR2 (germline): SNHLY, FYNNEI. The CDR3 here is CASRGGTGYNTGELFF. The DNA of the CDR3 is TGTGCCAGCAGGGGGGGGACAGGATATAACACCGGGGAGCTGTTTTTT.

This CDR3 reads CASSLGNEQYF. In DNA form, the CDR3 reads TGTGCCAGCAGCTTGGGGAACGAGCAGTACTTC. This chain links TRBV7-8 with TRBJ2-7, with unresolved D. The V and J ends lost 3 bases and 5 bases respectively, with 5 bases between them. The CDR3 runs to 11 residues. Germline V gene sequence: CDR1 SGHVS, CDR2 FQNEAQ. Variable domain in full (rest from reference TRBV7-8 and TRBJ2-7): GAGVSQSPRYKVAKRGQDVALRCDPISGHVSLFWYQQALGQGPEFLTYFQNEAQLDKSGLPSDRFFAERPEGSVSTLKIQRTQQEDSAVYLCASSLGNEQYFGPGTRLTVT.

CDR3: CASSSTGLLEKLFF. Written as DNA, the CDR3 is TGTGCCAGCAGCTCGACAGGGCTTCTTGAAAAACTGTTTTTT. V is TRBV7-2 and J is TRBJ1-4; 7 nucleotides agree with TRBD1. This CDR3 spans 14 amino acids. Looked up from germline, CDR1 is SGHTA and CDR2 is FQGNSA. Losses at the gene ends were 4 bases for V and 7 bases for J; bases not matched to a gene: 6.

This chain joins TRBV18 and TRBJ1-4; TRBD1 aligns across 8 bases. This CDR3 contains 15 residues. CDR1 is KGHSH, CDR2 LQKENI, per germline. The V and J ends lost 0 bases and 5 bases, in that order; junction bases with no gene match: 2. In DNA form, the CDR3 reads TGTGCCAGCTCACCACCGAACAGGGGGAATGAAAAACTGTTTTTT. It is translated as CASSPPNRGNEKLFF. Combining the CDR3 with reference TRBV18 and TRBJ1-4 gives the whole variable domain NAGVMQNPRHLVRRRGQEARLRCSPMKGHSHVYWYRQLPEEGLKFMVYLQKENIIDESGMPKERFSAEFPKEGPSILRIQQVVRGDSAAYFCASSPPNRGNEKLFFGSGTQLSVL.

V gene TRBV7-9 combines with J gene TRBJ1-2; D remains unclear. V dropped 4 bases and J dropped 3 bases, with 6 bases sitting between them. The germline V gene has CDR1 SEHNR and CDR2 FQNEAQ (reference sequence). CDR3 length: 12 residues. The CDR3 is CASSSSYYGYTF. The CDR3 DNA reads as TGTGCCAGCAGCTCATCCTACTATGGCTACACCTTC.

The chain uses TRBV4-1 and TRBJ1-3; 8 positions agree with TRBD1. Germline V lookup: CDR1 MGHRA, CDR2 YSYEKL. V shed 1 base, J shed 2 bases, and the junction held 1 base outside the gene matches. The CDR3 is 15 amino acids. Here the CDR3 reads CASSQGTGTGNTIYF. CDR3 sequence (DNA): TGCGCCAGCAGCCAAGGGACAGGGACTGGAAACACCATATATTTT.

This rearrangement joins TRBV7-2 to TRBJ2-1; tentative D call: TRBD2 (6 bases). Trimming left V 1 base short and J 4 bases short, with 14 bases between. The CDR3 has 16 amino acids. CDR1 and CDR2 (germline): SGHTA, FQGNSA. The CDR3 bases are TGTGCCAGCAGCTTAGTTGGCGGGGCGGGTTACAATGAGCAGTTCTTC. Its translation: CASSLVGGAGYNEQFF.

This clone appeared a single time. V and J are TRBV7-8 and TRBJ2-7; D is undetermined. There are 13 residues in the CDR3. V was pared by 4 bases and J by 1 base, with 8 bases between. Germline V gives CDR1 SGHVS, CDR2 FQNEAQ. The CDR3 loop is CASSSPESYEQYF. The DNA for the CDR3 is TGTGCCAGCAGCTCCCCGGAATCCTACGAGCAGTACTTC.

This clone was picked up a small number of times. The chain recombines TRBV6-4 with TRBJ1-2, with D possibly matching TRBD1 (5 bases). Germline assignment: CDR1 MRHNA and CDR2 SNTAGT. This CDR3 is built from 14 residues. V dropped 3 bases and J dropped 2 bases, with 10 bases sitting between them. CDR3 region: CASSETGRNYGYTF. In nucleotides, the CDR3 is TGTGCCAGCAGTGAAACGGGACGGAACTATGGCTACACCTTC.

The rearrangement links TRBV5-4 to TRBJ2-3; TRBD2 matches at 11 bases. V shed 4 bases, J shed 5 bases, and the junction held 3 bases outside the gene matches. CDR3 size: 14 residues. The germline CDR1 and CDR2 sequences are SGHNT and YYREEE (reference sequence). CDR3 loop: CASSPGLAVDTQYF. For the CDR3, the DNA is TGTGCCAGCAGCCCGGGACTAGCGGTAGATACGCAGTATTTT.

The rearrangement joins TRBV27 to TRBJ2-3; TRBD2 matches 8 bases. V trimming: 6 bases; J trimming: 15 bases; junction bases outside the gene matches: 11. The CDR3 covers 12 residues. Germline V gives CDR1 MNHEY, CDR2 SMNVEV (reference sequence). CDR3 in amino acids: CASSKYAGGEYF. The CDR3 DNA is TGTGCCAGCAGCAAGTACGCGGGGGGCGAATATTTT.

This clone was seen only once. The chain has TRBV28 and TRBJ2-5; perhaps TRBD1 as D (6 bases). This CDR3 spans 14 amino acids. V was shortened by 8 bases and J by 4 bases, with 17 bases between the two germline ends. CDR1 is MDHEN and CDR2 is SYDVKM in the germline V gene. CDR3 in DNA: TGTGCCAGCTCCTCCCAGGGGTTGGGAGAGACCCAGTACTTC. This sequence encodes CASSSQGLGETQYF.

The V and J genes are TRBV2 and TRBJ1-1; possible D gene TRBD1, 5 bases. This CDR3 spans 13 amino acids. Germline lookup yields CDR1 SNHLY and CDR2 FYNNEI. V was trimmed by 2 bases and J by 3 bases, leaving 7 bases between them. The CDR3 coding sequence is TGTGCCAGCAGTGAAACGGGGGACACTGAAGCTTTCTTT. It specifies CASSETGDTEAFF.

The genes are TRBV5-1 and TRBJ1-2; 8 nucleotides line up with TRBD1. Trimming cost V 3 bases and J 4 bases; bases outside gene matches: 2. Germline CDR1 reads SGHRS; CDR2 reads YFSETQ. The CDR3 extends over 13 amino acids. The CDR3 loop reads CASSYGQGYGYTF. DNA of the CDR3: TGCGCCAGCAGCTACGGACAGGGCTATGGCTACACCTTC.